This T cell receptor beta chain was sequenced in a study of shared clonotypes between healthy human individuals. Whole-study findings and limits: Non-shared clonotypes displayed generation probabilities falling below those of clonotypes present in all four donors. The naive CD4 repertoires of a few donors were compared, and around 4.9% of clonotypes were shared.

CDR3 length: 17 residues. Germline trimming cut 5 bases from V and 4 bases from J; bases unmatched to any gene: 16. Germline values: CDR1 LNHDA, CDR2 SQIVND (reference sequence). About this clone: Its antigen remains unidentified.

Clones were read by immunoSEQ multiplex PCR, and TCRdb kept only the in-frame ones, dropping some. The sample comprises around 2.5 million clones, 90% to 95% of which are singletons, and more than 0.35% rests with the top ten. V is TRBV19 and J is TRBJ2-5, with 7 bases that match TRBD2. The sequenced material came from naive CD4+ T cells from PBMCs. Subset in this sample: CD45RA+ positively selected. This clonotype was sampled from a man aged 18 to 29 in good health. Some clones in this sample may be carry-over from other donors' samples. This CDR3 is CASSYRARGGPAETQYF. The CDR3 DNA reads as TGTGCCAGTAGTTATAGGGCCCGGGGAGGGCCGGCAGAGACCCAGTACTTC.